This T cell receptor (beta chain) was documented in a study of regulatory T cells in long-lasting Graves disease. Findings and caveats of the study: Sharing of public clonotypes was greater in persistent patients (around 2,500) than in new patients (approximately 940). When disease was persistent, TRBV28, TRBJ1-2 and TRBJ2-5 were the favored segments.

Libraries of TCR beta came from iRepertoire HTBI primers plus Arm-PCR of CDR3 regions. TCRdb redid the calling of the multiplex PCR reads with MiXCR, one entry per CDR3 protein. Among about 450,000 distinct CDR3 sequences listed, about a quarter were seen once. Trimming cost V 4 bases and J 3 bases; bases outside gene matches: 11. This CDR3 has 17 amino acids. CDR1 MNHEY and CDR2 SVGAGI come from the germline V gene. This clonotype was observed at least ten times. The antigen remains undetermined. Time point reported: persistent/refractory GD, antithyroid drugs over 5 years with positive TRAb. PBMC-extracted RNA yielded the TCR library.

The chain uses TRBV6-5 and TRBJ1-3; 8 bases are shared with TRBD1. The sequencing here drew on peripheral blood mononuclear cells (PBMCs), taken when the disease was refractory, from a patient treated with antithyroid drugs. The sequence derives from a female donor with Graves disease. CDR3: CASSLTTGQGFGNTIYF. Here the CDR3 DNA reads TGTGCCAGCAGTTTAACCACCGGACAGGGTTTTGGAAACACCATATATTTT.